The clone carrying this T cell receptor (beta chain) was detected once. This entry comes from a study of blood T cell repertoires in COVID-19. Background on the study: Sample material is recorded as cDNA or gDNA derived from T cells, B-cell-depleted T cells, or PBMCs.

Only in-frame clones appear in the TCRdb table, and some are missing; sequencing was by immunoSEQ multiplex PCR. The table records about 200,000 clones, roughly 90% of them present only once. Categorization into cohorts depended on clinical history that participants reported. The CDR3 is made up of 15 amino acids. Germline values: CDR1 LNHDA, CDR2 SQIVND (reference sequence). With 3 bases removed from V and 0 bases from J, the gap between germline ends came to 9 bases. The V and J genes are TRBV19 and TRBJ2-4, with D possibly TRBD1 on 5 matching bases. The receptor was isolated from a woman between 18 and 30 years old who had recovered from COVID-19. The sequencing sample was made of PBMCs or T cells enriched from blood (not recorded which). The CDR3, as DNA: TGTGCCAGTAGTATGCAGGGCCGAGCCAAAAACATTCAGTACTTC. Translation gives CASSMQGRAKNIQYF. Full variable domain (rest looked up from reference TRBV19 and TRBJ2-4): DGGITQSPKYLFRKEGQNVTLSCEQNLNHDAMYWYRQDPGQGLRLIYYSQIVNDFQKGDIAEGYSVSREKKESFPLTVTSAQKNPTAFYLCASSMQGRAKNIQYFGAGTRLSVL.